This T cell receptor (beta chain) originates from a study of T cells after posttransplantation cyclophosphamide. TCRdb's copy holds only in-frame clones and misses some; the assay was immunoSEQ multiplex PCR. In the table there are tens of thousands of clones, 94% of which are singletons. Peripheral blood was collected from the related graft donor on the marrow donation day. Points on this clone: What it recognizes is unknown.

Study findings and constraints: Blood and skin or GI T cell repertoires showed limited TRB overlap. Later blood repertoires were often dominated by clones from the donor CD8+ memory compartment.

The CDR3 runs to 13 residues. In germline, CDR1 is MNHEY, CDR2 SVGAGI. V was pared by 5 bases and J by 6 bases, with 3 bases of the junction left unmatched. Sequenced material: PBMCs. The chain couples TRBV6-5 to TRBJ1-2; 10 bases fit TRBD1. The clonotype comes from a woman aged 25 to 39 in good health and a related stem cell transplant donor. CDR3 coding DNA: TGTGCCAGCAGTCCGGGACAGGGGAATGGCTACACCTTC. It translates to CASSPGQGNGYTF.